The 10 T cell receptor beta chains below come from one sample, sequenced in a study of siplizumab effects on memory and regulatory T cells. TCRdb's table, derived via immunoSEQ multiplex PCR, lists solely in-frame clones and lacks some. The table shows roughly 100,000 clones, with approximately 94% occurring only once. Sequencing input: CD4+ T cells sorted from blood. The receptors shown here come from a human donor in good health.

The chain combines TRBV2 with TRBJ1-1; D may be TRBD1 (6 bases). The V end lost 7 bases, the J end lost 3 bases, and 12 bases lay between the germline ends. This CDR3 region has 13 residues. Germline lookup yields CDR1 SNHLY and CDR2 FYNNEI. This chain's CDR3 is CASKGERDTEAFF. The CDR3, as DNA: TGTGCCAGCAAGGGGGAGAGGGACACTGAAGCTTTCTTT. Full variable domain (rest looked up from reference TRBV2 and TRBJ1-1): EPEVTQTPSHQVTQMGQEVILRCVPISNHLYFYWYRQILGQKVEFLVSFYNNEISEKSEIFDDQFSVERPDGSNFTLKIRSTKLEDSAMYFCASKGERDTEAFFGQGTRLTVV.

The chain links TRBV19 to TRBJ2-2; 8 bases are a match to TRBD1. The CDR3 contains 14 residues. CDR1 is LNHDA, CDR2 SQIVND, per germline (reference sequence). V was pared by 6 bases and J by 7 bases, with 7 bases of the junction left unmatched. CDR3 nucleotide sequence: TGTGCCAGTAGATTGGACAGGGACGTCGGGGAGCTGTTTTTT. Protein product: CASRLDRDVGELFF.

V usage is TRBV27 and J usage is TRBJ2-3, with 9 nucleotides matching TRBD2. The V gene's germline CDR1 is MNHEY and CDR2 SMNVEV (reference sequence). The length of the CDR3 is 14 residues. V lost 4 bases, J lost 7 bases, and 6 bases stayed unmatched. The CDR3 loop is CASSSLAGAHTQYF. The CDR3 DNA reads TGTGCCAGCAGTTCCTTAGCGGGGGCACATACGCAGTATTTT.

The chain links TRBV5-1 to TRBJ2-5; perhaps TRBD2 as D (6 bases). V lost 0 bases and J 5 bases, leaving 14 bases between the germline ends. The CDR3 totals 15 residues. Per the germline V gene, CDR1 is SGHRS and CDR2 is YFSETQ. The CDR3 nucleotides read TGCGCCAGCAGCTTGGTCGGGAGTGTAGGGGAGACCCAGTACTTC. It translates to CASSLVGSVGETQYF.

Here the CDR3 reads CASSLGTGRNGYTF. CDR3 coding DNA: TGCGCCAGCAGCTTGGGCACAGGGAGGAATGGCTACACCTTC. The chain couples TRBV5-1 to TRBJ1-2; D is possibly TRBD1 (6 bases). Trimming shortened V by 0 bases and J by 6 bases, and 12 bases separated the two germline ends. The CDR3 runs 14 residues. The germline CDR1 and CDR2 sequences are SGHRS and YFSETQ. Full variable domain (outside the CDR3, taken from reference TRBV5-1 and TRBJ1-2): KAGVTQTPRYLIKTRGQQVTLSCSPISGHRSVSWYQQTPGQGLQFLFEYFSETQRNKGNFPGRFSGRQFSNSRSEMNVSTLELGDSALYLCASSLGTGRNGYTFGSGTRLTVV.

V gene TRBV6-1 combines with J gene TRBJ2-3, with D unclear. Germline-derived CDR1 and CDR2 are MNHNS and SASEGT. V was shortened by 6 bases and J by 2 bases, with 3 bases between the two germline ends. This CDR3 has 11 residues. This CDR3 is CASSLTDTQYF. The CDR3 bases are TGTGCCAGCAGCCTCACAGATACGCAGTATTTT.

The chain links TRBV20-1 to TRBJ1-1; D not certain. Looked up from germline, CDR1 is DFQATT and CDR2 is SNEGSKA (reference sequence). The V gene lost 4 bases and the J gene lost 10 bases, with 10 bases spanning the gap. There are 10 residues in the CDR3. In DNA form, the CDR3 reads TGCAGTGCTACAAACGACGGAGCTTTCTTT. It encodes CSATNDGAFF.

The chain employs TRBV4-1 and TRBJ1-3, with a tentative D call TRBD1 (6 bases). Germline CDR1 is MGHRA and CDR2 is YSYEKL. Trimming pared 2 bases from V and 0 bases from J, leaving 14 bases between. The CDR3 has 17 residues. This CDR3 reads CASSQLGEGDSGNTIYF. As DNA, the CDR3 is TGCGCCAGCAGCCAACTTGGGGAGGGGGACTCTGGAAACACCATATATTTT.

This chain uses TRBV9 with TRBJ2-1; tentatively, D is TRBD1 (6 bases). The CDR3 sequence is 17 residues long. V lost 0 bases and J 7 bases, leaving 20 bases between the germline ends. Germline V gene data show CDR1 as SGDLS and CDR2 as YYNGEE. CDR3 nucleotides: TGTGCCAGCAGCGTAGGGCCCGGGACACGGGTCCGTAATGAGCAGTTCTTC. It encodes CASSVGPGTRVRNEQFF.

The chain joins TRBV11-2 to TRBJ2-2; 13 bases match TRBD2. In germline, CDR1 is SGHAT, CDR2 FQNNGV. V dropped 10 bases and J dropped 5; count of bases not matched to a gene: 1. The CDR3 loop spans 13 amino acids. DNA for the CDR3: TGTGCCACGGGACTAGCGGGGACCGGGGAGCTGTTTTTT. Protein: CATGLAGTGELFF.